Below, 14 T cell receptor beta chains from the same sample are listed, as sequenced in a study of blood T cell repertoires in COVID-19. Method: immunoSEQ multiplex PCR; TCRdb's copy keeps in-frame clones and lacks some. The sample contains about 190,000 clones, over 80% of which appear only once. Sequenced input: peripheral blood. All receptors come from a woman between 40 and 55 years old with acute or convalescent COVID-19.

This chain links TRBV11-2 with TRBJ2-7; 10 bases match TRBD1. Germline lookup yields CDR1 SGHAT and CDR2 FQNNGV. There are 14 residues in the CDR3. V lost 3 bases and J lost 2; bases outside the gene matches: 1. In DNA, the CDR3 is TGTGCCAGCAGCTTCGACAGGGGGCCCTACGAGCAGTACTTC. Its translation is CASSFDRGPYEQYF.

The CDR3 region is CATSDWSSGELFF. CDR3 in DNA: TGCGCCACCTCTGACTGGAGTTCCGGGGAGCTGTTTTTT. The chain couples TRBV10-2 to TRBJ2-2; D unresolved. The CDR3 extends over 13 amino acids. Trimming pared 10 bases from V and 6 bases from J, leaving 15 bases between. Germline values: CDR1 WSHSY, CDR2 SAAADI.

The chain combines TRBV19 with TRBJ2-3; D is unclear. Trimming removed 5 bases at V and 0 bases at J, with 15 bases between. The CDR3 spans 16 residues. CDR1 and CDR2 (germline): LNHDA, SQIVND (reference sequence). The CDR3 DNA sequence: TGTGCCAGTAGTCCCGGCCGCAGGTCTAGCACAGATACGCAGTATTTT. Its translation is CASSPGRRSSTDTQYF. Variable domain in full (rest from reference TRBV19 and TRBJ2-3): DGGITQSPKYLFRKEGQNVTLSCEQNLNHDAMYWYRQDPGQGLRLIYYSQIVNDFQKGDIAEGYSVSREKKESFPLTVTSAQKNPTAFYLCASSPGRRSSTDTQYFGPGTRLTVL.

This CDR3 is CSVGDARVFTDTQYF. The CDR3 coding sequence is TGCAGCGTTGGGGATGCCAGGGTATTCACAGATACGCAGTATTTT. This chain links TRBV29-1 with TRBJ2-3, with D possibly being TRBD1 (5 bases). Looked up from germline, CDR1 is SQVTM and CDR2 is ANQGSEA. Trimming shortened V by 4 bases and J by 2 bases, and 16 bases separated the two germline ends. The CDR3 is made up of 15 amino acids.

A few counts support this clone. The chain has TRBV7-2 and TRBJ2-5, with 10 bases matching TRBD2. V was pared by 2 bases and J by 5 bases, with 5 bases of the junction left unmatched. The germline V gene has CDR1 SGHTA and CDR2 FQGNSA. CDR3 size: 15 residues. This CDR3 reads CASSLTSGVGETQYF. The CDR3 DNA sequence: TGTGCCAGCAGCTTAACTAGCGGGGTGGGGGAGACCCAGTACTTC.

The chain joins TRBV28 to TRBJ2-7; tentatively, D is TRBD2 (6 bases). The germline V gene encodes CDR1 MDHEN and CDR2 SYDVKM. This CDR3 has 17 residues. Between the trimmed V and J ends, which lost 6 bases and 0 bases, there was a span of 21 bases. The CDR3 DNA follows: TGTGCCAGCAGGCTCCAGCCTCGATGGCGGGACTCCTACGAGCAGTACTTC. This sequence encodes CASRLQPRWRDSYEQYF.

This clone was detected only once. CDR3 in amino acids: CASSEYRGGSPLHF. CDR3 DNA: TGTGCCAGCAGTGAGTACAGGGGTGGTTCACCCCTCCACTTT. This chain uses TRBV2 with TRBJ1-6; 7 nucleotides agree with TRBD1. The CDR3 is 14 residues long. The germline V gene encodes CDR1 SNHLY and CDR2 FYNNEI. V lost 3 bases, J lost 9 bases, and 5 bases stayed unmatched.

This chain uses TRBV27 with TRBJ1-6; D unresolved. Germline CDR1 and CDR2: MNHEY and SMNVEV (reference sequence). Trimming left V 2 bases short and J 1 base short, with 15 bases between. The CDR3 has 18 amino acids. CDR3 sequence reads: CASSLGLPQMSYNSPLHF. As DNA, the CDR3 is TGTGCCAGCAGTTTAGGTTTGCCCCAGATGTCCTATAATTCACCCCTCCACTTT.

The CDR3 here is CASSVGGEVMAKNIQYF. CDR3 nucleotides: TGTGCCAGCAGCGTAGGGGGGGAAGTGATGGCCAAAAACATTCAGTACTTC. The chain is built from TRBV9 and TRBJ2-4; the D gene is possibly TRBD2 (6 bases). Trimming took 0 bases from V and 1 from J, leaving 14 bases between them. The germline V gene encodes CDR1 SGDLS and CDR2 YYNGEE. The CDR3 spans 17 residues.

The J gene is TRBJ1-5, the V gene TRBV28; a weak D match, TRBD1 (5 bases). Trimming removed 5 bases at V and 0 bases at J, with 5 bases between. Per germline, CDR1 MDHEN and CDR2 SYDVKM. This CDR3 comprises 13 residues. The CDR3: CASSQGSNQPQHF. The CDR3 bases are TGTGCCAGCAGTCAGGGTAGCAATCAGCCCCAGCATTTT.

The genes are TRBV6-5 and TRBJ1-5, with D maybe TRBD1 (6 bases). V was pared by 8 bases and J by 3 bases, with 11 bases between. Germline V gives CDR1 MNHEY, CDR2 SVGAGI. CDR3 length: 13 amino acids. CDR3 sequence: CASRQVNNQPQHF. The DNA of the CDR3 is TGTGCCAGCCGACAGGTTAACAATCAGCCCCAGCATTTT.

The chain is built from TRBV7-2 and TRBJ1-6; no firm D call. The CDR3 length is 16 residues. Trimming shortened V by 5 bases and J by 0 bases, and 11 bases separated the two germline ends. From germline, CDR1 is SGHTA and CDR2 FQGNSA. DNA for the CDR3: TGTGCCAGCAGCCTACTTACGAGCTCCTATAATTCACCCCTCCACTTT. This codes for CASSLLTSSYNSPLHF.

The V and J genes are TRBV7-6 and TRBJ1-4, with D possibly being TRBD1 (6 bases). Germline CDR1 SGHVS, CDR2 FNYEAQ. Trimming shortened V by 5 bases and J by 4 bases, and 14 bases separated the two germline ends. This CDR3 contains 15 residues. The CDR3 region is CASSPRGGFNEKLFF. Written as DNA, the CDR3 is TGTGCCAGCAGCCCGAGAGGGGGATTTAATGAAAAACTGTTTTTT.

The chain combines TRBV21-1 with TRBJ2-4; TRBD1, the table's D call, lacks a check against the DNA. TRBV21-1 is an annotated pseudogene. The CDR3 covers 15 residues. CDR3 sequence reads: CASSKGAGAKNIQYF. The CDR3 nucleotides read TGTGCCAGCAGCAAAGGGGCAGGAGCCAAAAACATTCAGTACTTC.